This TCR beta chain is drawn from a study of PD-L1 blockade in urothelial cancer. Overall study context: Previous chemotherapy exposure amounted to 0 to 3 regimens for patients.

The V gene lost 7 bases and the J gene lost 4 bases, with 13 bases spanning the gap. This CDR3 has 14 amino acids. CDR1 and CDR2 from the germline V gene are MNHNS and SASEGT. Time point here: pretreatment peripheral blood. The protocol was immunoSEQ multiplex PCR, while the TCRdb copy is restricted to in-frame clones and leaves out a portion. The sample lists 70,000 or so clones; almost 90% were seen once. This clone has only a few counts. This chain joins TRBV6-1 and TRBJ1-4; weak D call: TRBD1 (6 bases). The receptor was isolated from a man aged 65 to 79 with urothelial cancer. Sample: PBMCs, taken around atezolizumab (anti-PD-L1) treatment. The CDR3 protein is CASNLQGFNEKLFF. Here the CDR3 DNA reads TGTGCCAGCAATTTGCAGGGGTTTAATGAAAAACTGTTTTTT.